This TCR beta chain was identified during a study of metastatic and nonmetastatic thyroid tumors. As for the study in general: The comparison covered peripheral blood and tumor or nodule tissue in malignant and benign thyroid patients.

Source study methods: A classifier of distant metastasis in papillary thyroid cancer was built from CDR3 differences (across clinicopathological groups). TCRdb reprocessed the PCR reads using MiXCR. The V and J calls come from TCRdb's annotation, not from the publication. The sample lists some 7,000 clones; 25% to 35% were seen once. This clone appeared a few times. Antigen specificity is unknown. All patients were untreated before thyroid surgery. The V gene's germline CDR1 is MNHEY and CDR2 SVGEGT. With 7 bases removed from V and 0 bases from J, the gap between germline ends came to 13 bases. CDR3 length equals 15 residues. Study-wide results and caveats: Benign nodules were reported to have significantly lower TCR beta diversity than malignant thyroid tumors, in blood and tumor.

The sequencing input was adjacent normal tissue. The chain couples TRBV6-2 or TRBV6-3 to TRBJ1-3; D is perhaps TRBD1 (5 bases). This TCR was recovered from a male donor with papillary thyroid cancer or a benign thyroid nodule (not recorded which). Some clones in this sample may be carry-over from other donors' samples. The DNA of the CDR3 is TGTGCCAGCATTTCCTGGACATGCTCTGGAAACACCATATATTTT. It is translated as CASISWTCSGNTIYF.